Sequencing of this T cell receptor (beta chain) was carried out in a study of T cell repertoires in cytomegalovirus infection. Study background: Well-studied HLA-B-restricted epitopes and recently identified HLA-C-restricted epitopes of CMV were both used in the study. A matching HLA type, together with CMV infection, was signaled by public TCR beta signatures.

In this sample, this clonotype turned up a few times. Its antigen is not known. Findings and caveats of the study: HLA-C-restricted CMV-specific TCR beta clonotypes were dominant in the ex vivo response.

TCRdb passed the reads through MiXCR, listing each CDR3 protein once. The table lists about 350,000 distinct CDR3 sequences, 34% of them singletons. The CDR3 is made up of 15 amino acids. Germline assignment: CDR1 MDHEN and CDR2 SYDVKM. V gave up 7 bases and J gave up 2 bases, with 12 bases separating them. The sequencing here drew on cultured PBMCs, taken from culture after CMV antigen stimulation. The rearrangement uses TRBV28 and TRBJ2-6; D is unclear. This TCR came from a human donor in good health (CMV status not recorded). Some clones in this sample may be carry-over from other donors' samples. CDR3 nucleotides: TGTGCCAGCACCGATGACACTCCTGGGGCCAACGTCCTGACTTTC. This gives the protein CASTDDTPGANVLTF.